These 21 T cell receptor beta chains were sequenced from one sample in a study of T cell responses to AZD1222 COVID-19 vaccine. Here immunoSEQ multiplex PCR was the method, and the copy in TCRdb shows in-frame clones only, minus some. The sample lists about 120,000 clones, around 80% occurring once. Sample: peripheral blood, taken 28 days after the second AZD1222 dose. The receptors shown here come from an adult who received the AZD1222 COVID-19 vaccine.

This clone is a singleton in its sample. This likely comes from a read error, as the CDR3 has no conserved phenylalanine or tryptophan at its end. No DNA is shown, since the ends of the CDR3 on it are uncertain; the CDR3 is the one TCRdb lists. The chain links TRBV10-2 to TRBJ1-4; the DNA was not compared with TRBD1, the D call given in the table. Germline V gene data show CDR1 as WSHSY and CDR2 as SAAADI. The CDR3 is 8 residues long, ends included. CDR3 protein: CASSPDRP.

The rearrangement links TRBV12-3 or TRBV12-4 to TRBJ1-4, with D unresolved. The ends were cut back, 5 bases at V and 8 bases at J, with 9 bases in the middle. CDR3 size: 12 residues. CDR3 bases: TGTGCCAGCAGTCAATTTTACGAAAAACTGTTTTTT. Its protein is CASSQFYEKLFF.

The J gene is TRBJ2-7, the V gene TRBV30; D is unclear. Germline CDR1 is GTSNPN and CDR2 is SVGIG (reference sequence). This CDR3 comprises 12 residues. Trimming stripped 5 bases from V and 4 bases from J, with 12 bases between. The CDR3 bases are TGTGCCTGGGCCCCTAACCTTTACGAGCAGTACTTC. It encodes CAWAPNLYEQYF.

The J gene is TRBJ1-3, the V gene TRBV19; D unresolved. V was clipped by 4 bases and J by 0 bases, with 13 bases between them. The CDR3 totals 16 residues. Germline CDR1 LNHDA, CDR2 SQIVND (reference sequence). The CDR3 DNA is TGTGCCAGTAGTAGACTGGACGGATACTCTGGAAACACCATATATTTT. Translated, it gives CASSRLDGYSGNTIYF.

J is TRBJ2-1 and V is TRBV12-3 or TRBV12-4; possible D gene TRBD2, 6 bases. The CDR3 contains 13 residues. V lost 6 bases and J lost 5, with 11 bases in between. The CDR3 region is CASSPTRNNEQFF. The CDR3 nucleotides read TGTGCCAGCAGCCCGACTAGGAACAATGAGCAGTTCTTC.

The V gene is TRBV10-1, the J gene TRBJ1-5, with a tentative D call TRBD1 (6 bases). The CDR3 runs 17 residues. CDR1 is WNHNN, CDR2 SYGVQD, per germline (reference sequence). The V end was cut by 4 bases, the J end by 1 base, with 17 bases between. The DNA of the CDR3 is TGCGCCAGCAGTGGATACCACACTCAGGGGAGCAATCAGCCCCAGCATTTT. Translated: CASSGYHTQGSNQPQHF.

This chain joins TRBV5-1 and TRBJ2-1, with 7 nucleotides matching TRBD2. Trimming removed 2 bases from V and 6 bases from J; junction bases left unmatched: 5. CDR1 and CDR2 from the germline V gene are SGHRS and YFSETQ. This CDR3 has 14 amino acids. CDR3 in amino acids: CASSFRSSGNEQFF. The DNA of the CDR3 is TGCGCCAGCAGCTTCAGGTCTAGCGGCAATGAGCAGTTCTTC.

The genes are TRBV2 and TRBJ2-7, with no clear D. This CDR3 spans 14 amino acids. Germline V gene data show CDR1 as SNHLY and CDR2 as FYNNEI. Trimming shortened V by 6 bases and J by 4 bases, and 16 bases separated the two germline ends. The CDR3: CASRPLIRDYEQYF. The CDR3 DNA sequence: TGTGCCAGCAGGCCACTCATCCGCGATTACGAGCAGTACTTC.

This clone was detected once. The CDR3 DNA sequence: TGTGCCAGCAGCCTGCGGACAGCGGGGGGCTCAGATACGCAGTATTTT. Its translation: CASSLRTAGGSDTQYF. The chain uses TRBV7-2 and TRBJ2-3, with 9 bases fitting TRBD2. In germline, CDR1 is SGHTA, CDR2 FQGNSA. There are 16 residues in the CDR3. The V segment lost 5 bases and the J segment 4 bases; nucleotides outside the gene matches: 10.

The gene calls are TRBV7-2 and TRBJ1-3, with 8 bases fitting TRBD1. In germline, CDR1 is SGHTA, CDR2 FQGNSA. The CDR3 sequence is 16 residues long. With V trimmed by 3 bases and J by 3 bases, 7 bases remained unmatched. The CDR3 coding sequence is TGTGCCAGCAGCTTTAAGGCAGGGGGCCGTGGAAACACCATATATTTT. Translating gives CASSFKAGGRGNTIYF.

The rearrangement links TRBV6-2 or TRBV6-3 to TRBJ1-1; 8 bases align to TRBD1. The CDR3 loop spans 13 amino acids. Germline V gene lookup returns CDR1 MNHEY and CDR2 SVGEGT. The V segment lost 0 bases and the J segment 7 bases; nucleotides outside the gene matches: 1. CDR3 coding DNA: TGTGCCAGCAGTTACTCGGACAGGGTTGAAGCTTTCTTT. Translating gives CASSYSDRVEAFF.

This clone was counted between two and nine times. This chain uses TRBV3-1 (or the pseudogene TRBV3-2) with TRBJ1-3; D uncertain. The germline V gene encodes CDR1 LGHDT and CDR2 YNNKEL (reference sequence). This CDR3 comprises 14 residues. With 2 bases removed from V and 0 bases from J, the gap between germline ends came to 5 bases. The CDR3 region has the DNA TGTGCCAGCAGCCAAACTAACTCTGGAAACACCATATATTTT. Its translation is CASSQTNSGNTIYF.

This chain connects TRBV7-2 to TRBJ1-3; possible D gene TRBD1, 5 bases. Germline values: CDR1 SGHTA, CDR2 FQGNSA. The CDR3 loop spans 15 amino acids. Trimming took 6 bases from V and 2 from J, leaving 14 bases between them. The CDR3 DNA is TGTGCCAGCAGACCTATCCAGGGCCCTGGAAACACCATATATTTT. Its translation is CASRPIQGPGNTIYF.

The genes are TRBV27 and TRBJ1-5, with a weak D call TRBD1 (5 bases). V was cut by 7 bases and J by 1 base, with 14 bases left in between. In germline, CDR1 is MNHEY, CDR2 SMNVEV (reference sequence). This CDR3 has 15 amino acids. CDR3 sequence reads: CASKGESGSNQPQHF. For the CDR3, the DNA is TGTGCCAGCAAAGGGGAAAGCGGGAGCAATCAGCCCCAGCATTTT.

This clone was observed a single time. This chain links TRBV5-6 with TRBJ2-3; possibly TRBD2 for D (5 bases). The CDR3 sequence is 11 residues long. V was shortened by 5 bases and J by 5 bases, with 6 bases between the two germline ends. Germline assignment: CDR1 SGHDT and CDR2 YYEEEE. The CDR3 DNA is TGTGCCAGCAGACTAGAAGATACGCAGTATTTT. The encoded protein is CASRLEDTQYF.

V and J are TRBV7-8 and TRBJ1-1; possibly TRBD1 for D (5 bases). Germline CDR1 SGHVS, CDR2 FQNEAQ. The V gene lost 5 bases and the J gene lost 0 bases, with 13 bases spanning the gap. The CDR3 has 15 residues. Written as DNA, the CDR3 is TGTGCCAGCAGCCCCCATGGGGCCATGAACACTGAAGCTTTCTTT. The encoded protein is CASSPHGAMNTEAFF.

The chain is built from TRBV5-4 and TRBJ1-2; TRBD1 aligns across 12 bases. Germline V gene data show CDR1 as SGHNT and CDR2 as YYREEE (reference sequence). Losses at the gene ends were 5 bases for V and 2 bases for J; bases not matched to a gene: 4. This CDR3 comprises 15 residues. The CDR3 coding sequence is TGTGCCAGCAGATCCGGGACAGGGGGCAACTATGGCTACACCTTC. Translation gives CASRSGTGGNYGYTF.

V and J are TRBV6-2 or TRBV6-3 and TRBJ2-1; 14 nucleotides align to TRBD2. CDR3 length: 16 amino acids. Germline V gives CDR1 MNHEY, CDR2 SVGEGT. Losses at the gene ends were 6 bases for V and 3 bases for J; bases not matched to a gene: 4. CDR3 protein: CASSGLAGGNYNEQFF. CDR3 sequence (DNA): TGTGCCAGCAGCGGACTAGCGGGGGGAAACTACAATGAGCAGTTCTTC.

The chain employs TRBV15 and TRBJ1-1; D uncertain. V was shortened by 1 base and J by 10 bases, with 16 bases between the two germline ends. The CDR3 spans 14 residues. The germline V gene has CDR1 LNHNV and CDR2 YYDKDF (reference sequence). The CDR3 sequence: CATSRGGVGSIAFF. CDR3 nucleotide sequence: TGTGCCACCAGCAGAGGCGGGGTGGGGTCGATAGCTTTCTTT.

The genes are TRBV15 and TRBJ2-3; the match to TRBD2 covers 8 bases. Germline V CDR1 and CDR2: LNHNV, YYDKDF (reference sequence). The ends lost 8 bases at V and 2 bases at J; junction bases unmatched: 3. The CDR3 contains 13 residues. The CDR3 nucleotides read TGTGCCACCCAGCGGGGGAACACAGATACGCAGTATTTT. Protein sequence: CATQRGNTDTQYF.

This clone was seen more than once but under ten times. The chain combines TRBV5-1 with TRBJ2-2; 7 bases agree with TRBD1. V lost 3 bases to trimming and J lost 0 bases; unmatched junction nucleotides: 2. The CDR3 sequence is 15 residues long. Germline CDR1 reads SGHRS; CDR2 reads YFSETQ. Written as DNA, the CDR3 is TGCGCCAGCAGCTCCGGACAGGCGAACACCGGGGAGCTGTTTTTT. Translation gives CASSSGQANTGELFF. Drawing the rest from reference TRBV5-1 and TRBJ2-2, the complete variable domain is KAGVTQTPRYLIKTRGQQVTLSCSPISGHRSVSWYQQTPGQGLQFLFEYFSETQRNKGNFPGRFSGRQFSNSRSEMNVSTLELGDSALYLCASSSGQANTGELFFGEGSRLTVL.